A selection of T cell receptor beta chains follows, all from one sample in a study of shared clonotypes between healthy human individuals. The method was immunoSEQ multiplex PCR; TCRdb's version includes in-frame clones alone and lacks a portion of them. The sample includes 2 million to 3 million clones, 93% of them seen just once. Sequenced sample: naive CD4+ T cells from PBMCs. The receptors stem from a young man in good health. Some clones in this sample may be carry-over from other donors' samples. Each CDR3 is given with its conserved first and last residue. D genes are given only for firm matches. Size tells how often a clone was seen (once, few, many) or the class of an expanded clone, and some rows leave it out.

>NA|TRBD2|TRBJ2-5|TRBV5-6
CASSLPGTSAREQYF
TGTGCCAGCAGCTTGCCCGGGACTAGCGCGAGGGAGCAGTACTTC
>NA|TRBD1|TRBJ1-1|TRBV18
CASSPAGTGDTEAFF
TGTGCCAGCTCACCCGCCGGGACAGGAGACACTGAAGCTTTCTTT
>NA|TRBD2|TRBJ2-7|TRBV28
CASRPPVTSDREQYF
TGTGCCAGCAGACCTCCCGTGACTAGCGACCGCGAGCAGTACTTC
>NA|NA|TRBJ2-1|TRBV27
CASSYRGTSYNEQFF
TGTGCCAGCAGTTACCGCGGAACGTCCTACAATGAGCAGTTCTTC
>NA|TRBD2|TRBJ2-1|TRBV7-2
CASSLVISGRAPAFF
TGTGCCAGCAGCTTAGTAATTAGCGGGAGGGCCCCTGCGTTCTTC
>few|NA|TRBJ1-4|TRBV7-9
CASSFPPTNEKLFF
TGTGCCAGCAGCTTTCCACCAACTAATGAAAAACTGTTTTTT
>NA|NA|TRBJ2-5|TRBV5-1
CASSGWASASAETQYF
TGCGCCAGCAGCGGTTGGGCCAGCGCTTCCGCAGAGACCCAGTACTTC
>NA|NA|TRBJ1-1|TRBV5-6
CASSLGIEGLNTEAFF
TGTGCCAGCAGCTTGGGTATCGAGGGGCTGAACACTGAAGCTTTCTTT
>NA|TRBD1|TRBJ1-2|TRBV19
CASSLRDRTDGYTF
TGTGCCAGTAGTCTCCGGGACAGGACGGATGGCTACACCTTC
>once|TRBD1|TRBJ1-2|TRBV29-1
CSVMDRGLAGYTF
TGCAGCGTGATGGACAGGGGGCTGGCGGGCTACACCTTC
>NA|NA|TRBJ1-4|TRBV7-8
CASRPDSQGEKLFF
TGTGCCAGCAGACCCGACAGCCAGGGAGAAAAACTGTTTTTT
>NA|TRBD2|TRBJ2-5|TRBV19
CASSMVTSGRALGDETQYF
TGTGCCAGTAGTATGGTGACTAGCGGGAGGGCCCTAGGGGATGAGACCCAGTACTTC
>NA|NA|TRBJ2-1|TRBV7-3
CASSSRGPGGLSYNEQFF
TGTGCCAGCAGCTCCCGGGGCCCTGGCGGCCTCTCCTACAATGAGCAGTTCTTC
>NA|NA|TRBJ2-1|TRBV4-2
CASSHVQVDEQFF
TGTGCCAGCAGCCACGTTCAGGTCGATGAGCAGTTCTTC
>NA|TRBD1|TRBJ1-2|TRBV5-6
CASRPFDRGRANYGYTF
TGTGCCAGCAGACCATTCGACAGGGGGCGCGCCAACTATGGCTACACCTTC
>NA|TRBD1|TRBJ1-5|TRBV28
CASSLYADRYKNQPQHF
TGTGCCAGCAGTTTATACGCGGACAGGTATAAAAATCAGCCCCAGCATTTT
>NA|TRBD1|TRBJ2-5|TRBV5-1
CASSYGQGQETQYF
TGCGCCAGCAGCTACGGACAGGGACAAGAGACCCAGTACTTC
>NA|TRBD2|TRBJ2-5|TRBV6-5
CASSYSASGGQETQYF
TGTGCCAGCAGTTACTCGGCTAGCGGGGGTCAAGAGACCCAGTACTTC
>few|TRBD1|TRBJ1-5|TRBV28
CASSGTGGRNQPQHF
TGTGCCAGCAGTGGGACAGGGGGACGGAATCAGCCCCAGCATTTT
>NA|TRBD1|TRBJ1-5|TRBV7-2
CASSYRQGDQPQHF
TGTGCCAGCAGCTACCGACAGGGTGATCAGCCCCAGCATTTT
>NA|NA|TRBJ2-3|TRBV14
CASSEGRWDTQYF
TGTGCCAGCAGTGAGGGGCGCTGGGATACGCAGTATTTT
>NA|NA|TRBJ2-1|TRBV27
CASSSKTPRDNEQFF
TGTGCCAGCAGTTCAAAGACCCCAAGGGACAATGAGCAGTTCTTC
>NA|TRBD1|TRBJ2-2|TRBV5-1
CASGGLKGARTGELFF
TGCGCCAGCGGAGGCCTTAAGGGGGCTAGAACCGGGGAGCTGTTTTTT
>few|NA|TRBJ1-1|TRBV9
CASSVDSMNTEAFF
TGTGCCAGCAGCGTAGACAGTATGAACACTGAAGCTTTCTTT
>NA|NA|TRBJ2-7|TRBV30
CAWSGTYEQYF
TGTGCCTGGAGTGGAACCTACGAGCAGTACTTC
>NA|NA|TRBJ1-1|TRBV18
CASSPPTENTEAFF
TGTGCCAGCTCACCCCCGACAGAGAACACTGAAGCTTTCTTT
>NA|TRBD1|TRBJ2-5|TRBV5-1
CASSTGQAETQYF
TGCGCCAGCAGCACCGGACAGGCAGAGACCCAGTACTTC
>NA|TRBD2|TRBJ2-3|TRBV9
CASSNSGSSDTQYF
TGTGCCAGCAGCAATAGCGGGAGTTCAGATACGCAGTATTTT
>NA|NA|TRBJ1-5|TRBV10-2
CASSDLGAGQPQHF
TGCGCCAGCAGTGATCTGGGGGCAGGACAGCCCCAGCATTTT
>NA|NA|TRBJ2-5|TRBV28
CASSPGREETQYF
TGTGCCAGCAGTCCAGGACGTGAAGAGACCCAGTACTTC
>NA|NA|TRBJ1-2|TRBV5-1
CASTSGPRVSRYGYTF
TGCGCCAGCACCTCCGGGCCCCGGGTATCTAGGTATGGCTACACCTTC
>NA|TRBD1|TRBJ1-1|TRBV18
CASSPLATGGRDTEAFF
TGTGCCAGCTCACCACTTGCGACAGGGGGCCGAGACACTGAAGCTTTCTTT
>NA|TRBD2|TRBJ2-2|TRBV2
CASSGTSGSTGELFF
TGTGCCAGCAGTGGTACTAGCGGGAGCACCGGGGAGCTGTTTTTT
>NA|TRBD1|TRBJ1-3|TRBV5-4
CASSLDRGDTIYF
TGTGCCAGCAGCTTGGACAGGGGCGACACCATATATTTT
>NA|NA|TRBJ2-4|TRBV27
CASSDAGFNKNIQYF
TGTGCCAGCAGTGATGCGGGGTTCAACAAAAACATTCAGTACTTC
>NA|NA|TRBJ2-7|TRBV28
CASSPSVAYEQYF
TGTGCCAGCAGTCCTTCGGTTGCCTACGAGCAGTACTTC
>NA|TRBD1|TRBJ1-2|TRBV13
CASSLGSRQGYGYTF
TGTGCCAGCAGCTTGGGCTCGAGACAGGGCTATGGCTACACCTTC
>NA|TRBD2|TRBJ2-2|TRBV18
CASSPGGTNTGELFF
TGTGCCAGCTCACCGGGAGGGACGAACACCGGGGAGCTGTTTTTT
>NA|TRBD1|TRBJ2-7|TRBV9
CASNPGQGTYEQYF
TGTGCCAGCAACCCGGGACAGGGTACCTACGAGCAGTACTTC
>NA|TRBD1|TRBJ1-2|TRBV25-1
CASSGTGTPYGYTF
TGTGCCAGCAGCGGGACAGGGACGCCCTATGGCTACACCTTC
>NA|NA|TRBJ2-1|TRBV15
CATSRTPRSFDEQFF
TGTGCCACCAGCAGAACCCCGCGGTCCTTCGATGAGCAGTTCTTC
>NA|TRBD2|TRBJ2-1|TRBV7-3
CASSGGGPRVVF
TGTGCCAGCAGCGGGGGGGGACCTCGCGTGGTCTTC
>once|NA|TRBJ2-1|TRBV25-1
CASSESPGRSNNEQFF
TGTGCCAGCAGTGAATCGCCGGGAAGGTCGAACAATGAGCAGTTCTTC
>NA|TRBD1|TRBJ1-2|TRBV2
CASRNRDRGRYYGYTF
TGTGCCAGCAGAAACCGGGACAGGGGGCGGTACTATGGCTACACCTTC
>NA|NA|TRBJ1-1|TRBV29-1
CSPYRGRAFF
TGCAGCCCGTATAGGGGAAGGGCTTTCTTT
>NA|TRBD2|TRBJ2-1|TRBV5-4
CASSFAGGGSYNEQFF
TGTGCCAGCAGCTTTGCGGGAGGGGGCTCCTACAATGAGCAGTTCTTC
>NA|NA|TRBJ2-2|TRBV2
CASSAQDTGELFF
TGTGCCAGCAGCGCACAGGACACCGGGGAGCTGTTTTTT
>NA|TRBD1|TRBJ1-1|TRBV27
CASSSLLAGGTEAFF
TGTGCCAGCAGTTCCCTCCTGGCAGGGGGCACTGAAGCTTTCTTT
>NA|NA|TRBJ2-5|TRBV2
CASSEAVGTGTETQYF
TGTGCCAGCAGTGAAGCTGTGGGTACGGGGACTGAGACCCAGTACTTC
>NA|NA|TRBJ2-3|TRBV6-1
CASSEGRSTDTQYF
TGTGCCAGCAGTGAAGGACGGAGCACAGATACGCAGTATTTT
>NA|NA|TRBJ1-2|TRBV28
CASKALGATANYGYTF
TGTGCCAGCAAAGCGCTGGGGGCTACAGCTAACTATGGCTACACCTTC
>NA|NA|TRBJ2-4|TRBV7-2
CASSNTWQGNIQYF
TGTGCCAGCAGCAACACCTGGCAGGGAAACATTCAGTACTTC
>NA|TRBD2|TRBJ2-7|TRBV28
CASTLAGVSFYEQYF
TGTGCCAGCACCCTAGCGGGAGTGTCTTTCTACGAGCAGTACTTC
>NA|TRBD2|TRBJ2-7|TRBV4-1
CASSQDPGGTHEQYF
TGCGCCAGCAGCCAAGACCCGGGAGGGACCCACGAGCAGTACTTC
>NA|TRBD2|TRBJ2-3|TRBV19
CASTVRLAGASDTQYF
TGTGCCAGTACCGTCAGACTAGCGGGAGCCTCAGATACGCAGTATTTT
>NA|TRBD2|TRBJ2-3|TRBV29-1
CSVAGSREGGTDTQYF
TGCAGCGTCGCAGGCTCTCGGGAGGGGGGCACAGATACGCAGTATTTT
>NA|NA|TRBJ2-7|TRBV7-6
CASSLAWTRRGSGDYEQYF
TGTGCCAGCAGCTTAGCGTGGACTAGAAGGGGGTCTGGGGATTACGAGCAGTACTTC